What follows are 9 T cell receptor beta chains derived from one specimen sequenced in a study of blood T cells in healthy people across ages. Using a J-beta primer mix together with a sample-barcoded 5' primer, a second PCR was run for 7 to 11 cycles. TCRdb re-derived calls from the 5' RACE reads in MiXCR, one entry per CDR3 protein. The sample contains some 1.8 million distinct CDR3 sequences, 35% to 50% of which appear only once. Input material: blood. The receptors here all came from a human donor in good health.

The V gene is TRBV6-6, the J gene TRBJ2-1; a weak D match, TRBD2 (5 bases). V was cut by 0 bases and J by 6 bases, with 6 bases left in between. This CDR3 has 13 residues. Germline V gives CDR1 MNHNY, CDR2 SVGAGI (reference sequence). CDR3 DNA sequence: TGTGCCAGCAGTTACTCGAGGGTCAATGAGCAGTTCTTC. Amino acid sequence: CASSYSRVNEQFF.

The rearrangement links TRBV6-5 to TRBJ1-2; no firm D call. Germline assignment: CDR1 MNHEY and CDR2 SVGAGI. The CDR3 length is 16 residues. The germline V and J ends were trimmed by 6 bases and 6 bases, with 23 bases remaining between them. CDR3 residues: CASSRPDDRIPDGYTF. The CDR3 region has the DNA TGTGCCAGCAGCCGCCCGGACGATAGGATTCCGGATGGCTACACCTTC.

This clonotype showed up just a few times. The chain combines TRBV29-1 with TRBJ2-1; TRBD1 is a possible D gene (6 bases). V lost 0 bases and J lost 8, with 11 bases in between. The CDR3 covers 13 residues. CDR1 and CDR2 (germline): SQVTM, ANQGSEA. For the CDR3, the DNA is TGCAGCGTTGAAGAATCAGGGGTGGATGAGCAGTTCTTC. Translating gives CSVEESGVDEQFF.

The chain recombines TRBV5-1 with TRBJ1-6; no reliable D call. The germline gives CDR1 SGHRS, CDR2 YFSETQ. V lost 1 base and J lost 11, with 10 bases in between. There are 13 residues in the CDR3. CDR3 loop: CASSLRGATPLHF. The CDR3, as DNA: TGCGCCAGCAGCTTGAGAGGTGCGACACCCCTCCACTTT.

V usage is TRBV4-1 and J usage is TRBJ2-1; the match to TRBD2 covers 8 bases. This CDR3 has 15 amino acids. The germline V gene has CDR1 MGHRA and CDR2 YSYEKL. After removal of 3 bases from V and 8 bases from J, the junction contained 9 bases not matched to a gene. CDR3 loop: CASSQGLVALYEQFF. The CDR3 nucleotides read TGCGCCAGCAGCCAGGGACTAGTGGCGCTCTATGAGCAGTTCTTC.

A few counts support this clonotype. The CDR3 region is CASSQRYGGGPGETQYF. In DNA form, the CDR3 reads TGCGCCAGCAGCCAGAGATATGGGGGGGGCCCCGGGGAGACCCAGTACTTC. The chain employs TRBV4-3 and TRBJ2-5; possibly TRBD2 for D (7 bases). Per the germline V gene, CDR1 is LGHNA and CDR2 is YSLEER. V was clipped by 3 bases and J by 5 bases, with 22 bases between them. CDR3 size: 17 residues.

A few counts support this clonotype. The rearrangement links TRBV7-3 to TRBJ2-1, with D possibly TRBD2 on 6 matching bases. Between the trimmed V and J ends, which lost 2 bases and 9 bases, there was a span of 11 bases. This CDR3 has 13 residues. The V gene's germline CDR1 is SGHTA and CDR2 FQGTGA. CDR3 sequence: CASSLDGTGEQFF. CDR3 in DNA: TGTGCCAGCAGCTTAGACGGGACTGGTGAGCAGTTCTTC.

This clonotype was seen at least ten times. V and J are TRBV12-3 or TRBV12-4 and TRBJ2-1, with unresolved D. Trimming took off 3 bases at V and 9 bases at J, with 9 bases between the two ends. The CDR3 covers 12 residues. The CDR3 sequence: CASSFRHAEQFF. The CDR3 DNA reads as TGTGCCAGCAGTTTTCGCCACGCTGAGCAGTTCTTC.

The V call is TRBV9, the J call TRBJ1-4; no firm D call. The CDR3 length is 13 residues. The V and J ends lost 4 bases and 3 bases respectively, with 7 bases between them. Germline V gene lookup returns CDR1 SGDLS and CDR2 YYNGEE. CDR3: CASSRSANEKLFF. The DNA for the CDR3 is TGTGCCAGCAGCCGCTCAGCTAATGAAAAACTGTTTTTT.